This T cell receptor (beta chain) is drawn from a study of T-cell reconstitution after alpha-beta-depleted transplantation in children. Study-level findings and limits: Some patients showed high day-60 TCRbeta diversity, which derived from surviving recipient T cells and thymic progenitors. Several hundred expanded graft clones reportedly supplied alpha-beta T cells about two months after transplant. It was newly produced T cells that mostly accounted for T-cell counts and diversity one year after transplant.

Molecular barcoding with unique molecular identifiers was used for the TCRbeta library. TCRdb passed the PCR reads through MiXCR, listing each CDR3 protein once. The data contain about 300,000 distinct CDR3 sequences, about a tenth of them singletons. This clonotype appeared a few times. Its specificity is not known. This sequence was found in a boy under two years old with acute myeloid leukemia, due to receive a stem cell transplant. The material was PBMCs, obtained before TCRalphabeta/CD19-depleted stem cell transplant.

CDR3 region: CASSQIRDSNQPQHF. The CDR3 DNA reads as TGCGCCAGCAGCCAAATCAGGGATAGCAATCAGCCCCAGCATTTT. J is TRBJ1-5 and V is TRBV4-1; weak D call: TRBD1 (5 bases). Germline-derived CDR1 and CDR2 are MGHRA and YSYEKL. V dropped 2 bases and J dropped 0 bases, with 8 bases sitting between them. The CDR3 contains 15 residues.